Here is one T cell receptor beta chain with its context. There are many counts of this clonotype. There is no known antigen for this receptor. Base qualities were left out, and no much larger clone turns up one base away. These data are taken from a study of T cells after yellow fever vaccination (dated by TCRdb to the late 2010s). For context, the study as a whole: Libraries from fractions with low cell numbers were prepared with the SMART-Seq v4 Ultra Low Input RNA kit. To track T-cell clones before and after primary and booster YFV17D yellow fever vaccination, bulk TCR alpha and beta repertoires were sequenced longitudinally. Bulk PBMC replicates and cell subsets were isolated from blood drawn at multiple timepoints before and after both primary and secondary immunization. Two healthy male donors, one aged 18 to 30 and one aged 30 to 40 years, made up the cohort.

According to the study, the label for this sample's treatment or condition signals: live attenuated yellow fever vaccine strain. At each blood-draw timepoint, two biological replicates of bulk PBMCs were collected. A standard Ficoll-Paque protocol was used to isolate PBMCs from peripheral blood. TriZol was used to extract RNA from bulk PBMCs, from CD4 and CD8 fractions, and from dextramer-positive and dextramer-negative fractions. Broad study findings and their caveats: After the booster, most clones that had expanded after primary vaccination were detected again (about 97% of CD4 and around nine tenths of CD8), suggesting broad maintenance of memory. Computational filtering was needed because FACS-sorted repertoires could contain abundant contaminating clonotypes from the bulk population. Because the study included only a couple of donors, the extent to which the findings can be generalized is limited. A small share of clonotypes was detected in both CD4 and CD8 compartments, with the overlap likely arising from convergent recombination. The secondary T-cell response was found to be weaker but faster than the primary response, with a peak reached on day 5 rather than on day 15.

Sequencing relied on an Illumina NovaSeq 6000. TCR cDNA was made using 5'RACE template switching, a step that added a universal primer site and unique molecular identifiers. cDNA synthesis was primed from both the TCR alpha and TCR beta constant segments. Libraries were amplified in two PCR steps, with sample barcodes and sequencing adapters added in the second step. Sequencing of libraries was performed on Illumina HiSeq 2500 (2x100 bp) or NovaSeq (2x150 bp). Processing in the source paper ran as follows. Reads were demultiplexed and collapsed into UMI consensus sequences with MIGEC, and V(D)J alignment was performed with MiXCR. Clonotypes responding to the vaccine were identified with edgeR on replicate PBMC samples, with the criteria of FDR below 0.01 and a log2 fold change above 5 up to day 15. Each bulk clonotype was labeled CD4 or CD8 based on which sequenced repertoire, CD4 or CD8, contained the clonotype at higher abundance. TCRdb passed the public sequencing reads through fastp at Q25 and MiXCR, retaining productive beta sequences. For every CDR3 protein sequence, its rows merge into one entry that carries the most common genes and DNA. These V and J calls originate from TCRdb's pipeline instead of the authors' own analysis. The sample table shows hundreds of thousands of distinct CDR3 sequences, and approximately 3.9% are seen once. 23% of the sample is in the top ten clones.

Deletion took 9 bases off V and 2 bases off J, with a span of 7 bases between the germline ends. The germline V gene (reference sequence) sets CDR1 to LNHDA and CDR2 to SQIVND. The CDR3, from cysteine to phenylalanine, totals 11 residues. The kept DNA is CDR3 alone, 33 bases in frame from the first base. The chain uses TRBV19 and TRBJ1-2; a confident D gene designation cannot be given. This specimen consisted of PBMCs, obtained on the day of the yellow fever booster vaccination. The TCR was taken from a young man who received the YFV17D yellow fever vaccine. The base sequence is TGTGCCAGCAGCCGAAACTATGGCTACACCTTC. This is translated as CASSRNYGYTF.